Each of the 7 T cell receptor beta chains below was sequenced from the same sample in a study of blood T cell repertoires in COVID-19. Profiled with immunoSEQ multiplex PCR; TCRdb holds only in-frame clones, not every one. The sample yields some 180,000 clones, around 80% seen once. Sequences were obtained from peripheral blood. Receptors were obtained from a woman of 80 years or more with active or convalescent COVID-19.

CDR3 amino acids: CASSRGRGNTEAFF. The DNA for the CDR3 is TGCGCCAGCAGCCGCGGCAGGGGGAACACTGAAGCTTTCTTT. The V call is TRBV4-1, the J call TRBJ1-1, with a possible D match to TRBD1 (6 bases). Trimming took off 4 bases at V and 1 base at J, with 10 bases between the two ends. Per the germline V gene, CDR1 is MGHRA and CDR2 is YSYEKL. The CDR3 spans 14 residues.

This clone appeared a single time. The chain links TRBV19 to TRBJ1-6; 9 bases agree with TRBD1. V lost 5 bases, J lost 5 bases, and 4 bases stayed unmatched. Germline V lookup: CDR1 LNHDA, CDR2 SQIVND (reference sequence). This CDR3 contains 15 residues. CDR3 bases: TGTGCCAGTAGTGCCCGGACAGGGGATAATTCACCCCTCCACTTT. Translating it yields CASSARTGDNSPLHF.

This chain joins TRBV3-1 (or the pseudogene TRBV3-2) and TRBJ1-2; the D is unclear. V was pared by 0 bases and J by 5 bases, with 13 bases between. CDR1 and CDR2 (germline): LGHDT, YNNKEL (reference sequence). The length of the CDR3 is 15 residues. CDR3 nucleotides: TGTGCCAGCAGCCAAGAGACATTTACGTTTTATGGCTACACCTTC. It yields the protein CASSQETFTFYGYTF.

This clone was found once. The V call is TRBV7-9, the J call TRBJ1-1, with D hard to call. The V gene lost 0 bases and the J gene lost 10 bases, with 12 bases spanning the gap. The CDR3 contains 13 residues. Germline V gene data show CDR1 as SEHNR and CDR2 as FQNEAQ (reference sequence). Here the CDR3 reads CASSLASNKLAFF. The DNA for the CDR3 is TGTGCCAGCAGCTTAGCATCAAATAAGCTAGCTTTCTTT. The full variable domain, with the rest looked up from reference TRBV7-9 and TRBJ1-1, is DTGVSQNPRHKITKRGQNVTFRCDPISEHNRLYWYRQTLGQGPEFLTYFQNEAQLEKSRLLSDRFSAERPKGSFSTLEIQRTEQGDSAMYLCASSLASNKLAFFGQGTRLTVV.

V is TRBV5-5 and J is TRBJ1-2; a weak D match, TRBD1 (6 bases). With 5 bases removed from V and 4 bases from J, the gap between germline ends came to 12 bases. This CDR3 comprises 13 residues. Germline CDR1 and CDR2: SGHKS and YYEKEE (reference sequence). The chain's CDR3 is CASSSGGGYGYTF. CDR3 nucleotides: TGTGCCAGCAGTTCGGGGGGCGGCTATGGCTACACCTTC.

The chain has TRBV2 and TRBJ1-1; 8 bases are shared with TRBD1. From germline, CDR1 is SNHLY and CDR2 FYNNEI. This CDR3 is built from 14 residues. J lost 5 bases, V lost 5 bases, and 7 bases had no gene match. The CDR3 DNA reads TGTGCCAGCAGTTACCAGGGGGCATTAACTGAAGCTTTCTTT. Translating it yields CASSYQGALTEAFF.

The chain has TRBV4-3 and TRBJ1-6; D remains unclear. The CDR3 totals 14 residues. Germline CDR1 is LGHNA and CDR2 is YSLEER. Trimming removed 4 bases at V and 5 bases at J, with 9 bases between. DNA of the CDR3: TGCGCCAGCAGCCTGACGGGAGATAATTCACCCCTCCACTTT. It yields the protein CASSLTGDNSPLHF.